The clone carrying this TCR beta chain has more than one count but fewer than ten. These data come from a study of T cells in Graves' hyperthyroidism and ophthalmopathy. The CDR3 is 14 residues long. CDR1 and CDR2 (germline): MNHEY, SVGEGT. The ends were cut back, 6 bases at V and 3 bases at J, with 12 bases in the middle. Amplification yielded TCR beta CDR3 regions, with RNA transcripts as the source. HTBI primers were employed in a first-round RT-PCR of the TCR CDR3. TCRdb ran MiXCR on the multiplex PCR reads and lists one entry per CDR3 protein. The profile shows some 500,000 distinct CDR3 sequences, around a quarter of them singletons.

The material sequenced was blood. This sequence joins TRBV6-2 or TRBV6-3 and TRBJ1-5; the D is unclear. The receptor's source is a woman younger than 45 with Graves' ophthalmopathy. The CDR3 nucleotides are TGTGCCAGCAGCCCGGTGGGTTTCAATCAGCCCCAGCATTTT. It yields the protein CASSPVGFNQPQHF.